This T cell receptor beta chain was identified during a study of blood T cell repertoires in COVID-19. Across the whole study: Sites across the United States, Italy and Spain contributed samples from acute and convalescent COVID-19.

As processed by the authors: Using reference gene primer amplification, nucleated cell counts were estimated. Libraries were prepared by immunoSEQ multiplex PCR; TCRdb keeps only in-frame clonotypes and omits some of them. That table furnishes V, J and clone size, whereas the DNA furnished D and trimming. The sample consists of approximately 140,000 clones, 87% of them appearing once. Material: peripheral blood. This TCR derives from an older woman with active or convalescent COVID-19.

The CDR3 spells CASSRARQVKNTEAFF. The CDR3 nucleotides are TGTGCCAGCAGCCGGGCGCGACAGGTTAAGAACACTGAAGCTTTCTTT. The chain employs TRBV5-6 and TRBJ1-1; D is possibly TRBD1 (6 bases). This CDR3 is 16 amino acids long. Germline assignment: CDR1 SGHDT and CDR2 YYEEEE. V lost 4 bases and J lost 1, with 17 bases in between.